This passage covers 26 T cell receptor beta chains from one sample sequenced in a study of T cell clonality in common variable immunodeficiency. TCRdb keeps only in-frame clones here, not all; method: immunoSEQ multiplex PCR. The sample holds approximately 44,000 clones, and no clone turns up only once. Sequencing was performed on peripheral blood mononuclear cells. Receptor source: a person aged 18 to 75 in good health.

This clone was detected many times. The read ends 3 residues early relative to the CDR3; the germline J gene fills the gap. The V gene is TRBV19, the J gene TRBJ2-7; 8 bases map to TRBD2. CDR1 is LNHDA, CDR2 SQIVND, per germline (reference sequence). Germline trimming cut 3 bases from V and 0 bases from J; bases unmatched to any gene: 4. This CDR3 region has 15 residues. The CDR3 spells CASSMGLAGSYEQYF. Partial CDR3 DNA: TGTGCCAGTAGTATGGGGCTAGCGGGCTCCTACGAG.

This clone showed up many times. With the read ending 3 residues before the CDR3 end, the germline J gene is used to fill in that end. The chain combines TRBV18 with TRBJ1-1; TRBD1 might be the D (6 bases). The length of the CDR3 is 17 residues. V lost 4 bases to trimming and J lost 0 bases, with 18 bases between them. Looked up from germline, CDR1 is KGHSH and CDR2 is LQKENI. CDR3 region: CASSRFLQGGVNTEAFF. The sequenced CDR3 bases are TGTGCCAGCTCACGTTTCTTACAGGGAGGCGTGAACACTGAA.

This clone was seen repeatedly, ten times or more. The CDR3 is cut off 3 residues early in the read; its end comes from the germline J gene. The genes are TRBV7-3 and TRBJ2-3; 7 bases line up with TRBD1. The CDR3 runs 17 residues. In germline, CDR1 is SGHTA, CDR2 FQGTGA. J lost 5 bases, V lost 3 bases, and 14 bases had no gene match. This CDR3 reads CASSLTGKQKLGDTQYF. The covered CDR3 bases are TGTGCCAGCAGCTTGACAGGGAAGCAAAAGTTAGGAGATACG.

At least ten counts were recorded for this clone. The CDR3 end is not reached by the read, which stops 3 residues before it; the germline J gene fills it in. This sequence joins TRBV30 and TRBJ1-3; TRBD1 matches 10 bases. Germline V lookup: CDR1 GTSNPN, CDR2 SVGIG (reference sequence). This CDR3 comprises 13 residues. Trimming at V came to 5 bases and at J to 4 bases, leaving 2 bases not matched to a gene. The sequenced part of the CDR3 DNA is TGTGCCTGGGACAGGGGGCCGGGAAACACC. This sequence encodes CAWDRGPGNT. The entire CDR3 is CAWDRGPGNTIYF. Filled out from reference TRBV30 and TRBJ1-3, the complete variable domain reads SQTIHQWPATLVQPVGSPLSLECTVEGTSNPNLYWYRQAAGRGLQLLFYSVGIGQISSEVPQNLSASRPQDRQFILSSKKLLLSDSGFYLCAWDRGPGNTIYFGEGSWLTVV.

CDR3 DNA, as far as it was read: TGTGCCAGCAGTGAAGCGCGACTAGCGGGTAACTACAATGAG. Its protein product is CASSEARLAGNYNE. The full CDR3 protein is CASSEARLAGNYNEQFF. This sequence joins TRBV2 and TRBJ2-1, with 10 bases lining up with TRBD2. The sequenced fragment ends 3 residues before the CDR3 boundary, so the rest is inferred from the germline J gene. V shed 0 bases, J shed 3 bases, and the junction held 5 bases outside the gene matches. CDR3 size: 17 residues. CDR1 and CDR2 (germline): SNHLY, FYNNEI.

This clone was counted only a few times. The missing CDR3 end, 3 residues past where the read stops, is filled in from the germline J gene. The rearrangement links TRBV11-2 to TRBJ2-7; 9 nucleotides align to TRBD2. The junction had 2 bases not matched to a gene; V was cut back by 2 bases and J by 6 bases. The V gene's germline CDR1 is SGHAT and CDR2 FQNNGV. The CDR3 covers 13 residues. This chain's CDR3 is CASSLRRGGEQYF. Incomplete CDR3 DNA: TGTGCCAGCAGCTTAAGGCGGGGGGGCGAG.

In its sample, this clone was seen many times. The CDR3 goes on 3 residues after the read ends, and that part is filled in from the germline J gene. This rearrangement joins TRBV28 to TRBJ2-7; 10 bases line up with TRBD1. V lost 8 bases to trimming and J lost 0 bases; unmatched junction nucleotides: 1. In germline, CDR1 is MDHEN, CDR2 SYDVKM. The CDR3 sequence is 13 residues long. The sequenced CDR3 bases are TGTGCCAGCGGGACAGGGGACTCCTACGAG. This codes for CASGTGDSYE. Given in full, the CDR3 is CASGTGDSYEQYF.

This clone was observed at least ten times. The sequenced CDR3 bases are TGTGCCAGCAGTCATGACAGTACTCTTAGCACAGATACG. Amino acid sequence: CASSHDSTLSTDT. The whole CDR3 sequence is CASSHDSTLSTDTQYF. The gene calls are TRBV12-3 or TRBV12-4 and TRBJ2-3, with TRBD1 as a possible D gene (5 bases). The read ends 3 residues before the CDR3 terminus; that terminus is restored from the germline J gene. The germline V and J ends were trimmed by 5 bases and 0 bases, with 15 bases remaining between them. This CDR3 contains 16 residues.

This clone was found many times. From the germline J gene comes the end of the CDR3, since the read stops 3 residues before it. The V and J genes are TRBV5-1 and TRBJ2-3; D call uncertain. CDR1 and CDR2 (germline): SGHRS, YFSETQ. The CDR3 length is 15 residues. V lost 0 bases to trimming and J lost 1 base, with 9 bases between them. The DNA read from the CDR3 is TGCGCCAGCAGCTTGGCCCCGGGTGGCACAGATACG. Encoded protein: CASSLAPGGTDT. The whole CDR3 protein reads CASSLAPGGTDTQYF.

This clone was seen ten or more times. Read coverage stops 3 residues before the CDR3 terminus; the germline J gene supplies the remainder. The genes are TRBV5-1 and TRBJ1-2; tentatively, D is TRBD1 (5 bases). Germline assignment: CDR1 SGHRS and CDR2 YFSETQ. The germline V and J ends were trimmed by 2 bases and 6 bases, with 14 bases remaining between them. The CDR3 extends over 14 amino acids. This chain's CDR3 is CASSLQRSGDGYTF. The CDR3 bases that were read are TGCGCCAGCAGCTTACAGCGTTCGGGGGATGGC.

This clone was observed many times. The CDR3 is CASSPAARNTEAFF. CDR3 bases read: TGTGCCAGCTCGCCCGCGGCGAGGAACACTGAA. V is TRBV18 and J is TRBJ1-1; D gene uncertain. With the read ending 3 residues before the CDR3 end, the germline J gene is used to fill in that end. The CDR3 has 14 amino acids. V lost 6 bases and J 1 base, leaving 12 bases between the germline ends. The germline V gene encodes CDR1 KGHSH and CDR2 LQKENI.

The sample holds many counts of this clone. The CDR3 end is not reached by the read, which stops 3 residues before it; the germline J gene fills it in. V gene TRBV5-1 combines with J gene TRBJ2-7, with TRBD1 matching 9 bases. Germline V gene data show CDR1 as SGHRS and CDR2 as YFSETQ. The length of the CDR3 is 15 residues. J gave up 2 bases and V 3 bases, and 6 bases lay outside the gene matches. CDR3 DNA (partial): TGCGCCAGCAGCTCGAACCGGGACAGGGCCTACGAG. Encoded protein: CASSSNRDRAYE. The full CDR3 protein is CASSSNRDRAYEQYF.

This clone was counted many times. The CDR3 is cut off 3 residues early in the read; its end comes from the germline J gene. Other DNA sequences in the same sample also yield this CDR3. The chain has TRBV19 and TRBJ2-7, with TRBD2 as a possible D gene (5 bases). Trimming cost V 2 bases and J 0 bases, with 8 bases left between them. This CDR3 region has 14 residues. Germline V gene lookup returns CDR1 LNHDA and CDR2 SQIVND (reference sequence). The CDR3 loop reads CASSISRGSYEQYF. The sequenced CDR3 bases are TGTGCCAGTAGTATAAGTCGGGGCTCCTACGAG.

This clone showed up many times. With the read ending 3 residues before the CDR3 end, the germline J gene is used to fill in that end. This chain uses TRBV30 with TRBJ1-2; tentative D call: TRBD1 (5 bases). Germline values: CDR1 GTSNPN, CDR2 SVGIG (reference sequence). Trimming took off 2 bases at V and 2 bases at J, with 33 bases between the two ends. The CDR3 length is 21 residues. This CDR3 reads CAWSLYFLLGTGKRGNYGYTF. The covered CDR3 bases are TGTGCCTGGAGTCTATACTTCTTATTAGGGACTGGGAAACGAGGGAACTATGGC.

This clone was detected ten times or more. The CDR3 goes on 3 residues after the read ends, and that part is filled in from the germline J gene. This sequence joins TRBV5-1 and TRBJ2-7; 7 positions agree with TRBD2. CDR1 and CDR2 from the germline V gene are SGHRS and YFSETQ. J gave up 3 bases and V 2 bases, and 14 bases lay outside the gene matches. The CDR3 has 17 amino acids. CDR3 DNA (partial): TGCGCCAGCAGCTTTTCAAGATTCAGCGGGAATAGCTACGAG. Its protein is CASSFSRFSGNSYE. From start to end, the CDR3 is CASSFSRFSGNSYEQYF. Looking up the rest from reference TRBV5-1 and TRBJ2-7 gives the full variable domain: KAGVTQTPRYLIKTRGQQVTLSCSPISGHRSVSWYQQTPGQGLQFLFEYFSETQRNKGNFPGRFSGRQFSNSRSEMNVSTLELGDSALYLCASSFSRFSGNSYEQYFGPGTRLTVT.

With respect to this clone: The read ends 3 residues before the CDR3 terminus; that terminus is restored from the germline J gene. The chain recombines TRBV2 with TRBJ2-1, with a weak D call TRBD1 (5 bases). The V end lost 5 bases, the J end lost 6 bases, and 14 bases lay between the germline ends. Germline V gives CDR1 SNHLY, CDR2 FYNNEI. The CDR3 contains 14 residues. The part of the CDR3 DNA that was read is TGTGCCAGCAGTAATGGACAAGTCACCAATGAG. Its translation is CASSNGQVTNE. The entire CDR3 sequence reads CASSNGQVTNEQFF.

This clone was detected ten times or more. The sequence runs out 3 residues before the end of the CDR3; the remainder is reconstructed from the germline J gene. The chain is built from TRBV20-1 and TRBJ2-5; 11 bases are shared with TRBD2. This CDR3 spans 16 amino acids. V shed 6 bases, J shed 5 bases, and the junction held 14 bases outside the gene matches. In germline, CDR1 is DFQATT, CDR2 SNEGSKA (reference sequence). CDR3: CSAPGGSGGAGETQYF. The sequenced part of the CDR3 DNA is TGCAGTGCCCCAGGCGGTAGCGGGGGGGCCGGGGAGACC.

This clone was counted only a few times. The DNA ends 3 residues before the CDR3 does, and the rest of the CDR3 is filled in from the germline J gene. The rearrangement links TRBV18 to TRBJ2-3; D may be TRBD2 (6 bases). This CDR3 has 15 amino acids. Germline V gives CDR1 KGHSH, CDR2 LQKENI. The CDR3 here is CASSPPRGPQETQYF. The DNA read from the CDR3 is TGTGCCAGCTCACCACCGCGGGGTCCACAAGAGACG.

This clone came up many times. The read ends 3 residues before the CDR3 terminus; that terminus is restored from the germline J gene. V usage is TRBV20-1 and J usage is TRBJ1-1; 7 bases line up with TRBD1. The CDR3 is 11 amino acids. Germline CDR1 DFQATT, CDR2 SNEGSKA (reference sequence). CDR3 DNA (partial): TGCAGTGCAAGACAGGGTGGAGTA. Encoded protein: CSARQGGV. The full CDR3 protein reads CSARQGGVAFF.

This clone was counted ten times or more. The CDR3 end lies 3 residues beyond the end of the read and is filled in from the germline J gene. This chain uses TRBV12-3 or TRBV12-4 with TRBJ1-2; D is uncertain. This CDR3 region has 14 residues. V was cut by 3 bases and J by 5 bases, with 13 bases left in between. Incomplete CDR3 DNA: TGTGCCAGCAGTTTCGAGGGCCGTATTTATGGC. It is translated as CASSFEGRIYG. The CDR3 as a whole reads CASSFEGRIYGYTF.

This clone was seen repeatedly, ten times or more. The read terminates 3 residues ahead of where the CDR3 ends, so the germline J gene completes it. This sequence joins TRBV20-1 and TRBJ1-2; D is possibly TRBD1 (6 bases). Germline V gives CDR1 DFQATT, CDR2 SNEGSKA (reference sequence). The V end lost 6 bases, the J end lost 5 bases, and 22 bases lay between the germline ends. This CDR3 is 15 amino acids long. CDR3 residues: CSALTIRQVGYGYTF. The CDR3 DNA, read in part, is TGCAGTGCCCTCACCATCCGACAGGTCGGATATGGC.

This clone was picked up many times. CDR3 loop: CASSPGTARNQPQHF. CDR3 DNA (partial): TGTGCCAGCAGCCCAGGGACAGCGAGAAATCAGCCC. This rearrangement joins TRBV11-2 to TRBJ1-5; TRBD1 matches 7 bases. The sequence runs out 3 residues before the end of the CDR3; the remainder is reconstructed from the germline J gene. Germline V gene lookup returns CDR1 SGHAT and CDR2 FQNNGV. CDR3 length: 15 amino acids. V lost 5 bases and J lost 4; bases outside the gene matches: 8.

This clone was found many times. The read ends 3 residues early relative to the CDR3; the germline J gene fills the gap. V and J are TRBV20-1 and TRBJ1-2, with D perhaps TRBD1 (5 bases). Trimming left V 3 bases short and J 4 bases short, with 21 bases between. The CDR3 runs 16 residues. Germline V gene data show CDR1 as DFQATT and CDR2 as SNEGSKA (reference sequence). The covered CDR3 bases are TGCAGTGCTAGGTATATTGACAGCACAACAGGCTATGGC. Translated: CSARYIDSTTGYG. The entire CDR3 sequence reads CSARYIDSTTGYGYTF.

This clone was recorded at least ten times. Sequence at one end of the junction differs from germline and may be a read error. The chain's CDR3 is CASRGQGALYGYTF. The part of the CDR3 DNA that was read is TGTGCTAGCAGAGGACAGGGGGCTTTATATGGC. The J gene is TRBJ1-2, the V gene TRBV7-7; 11 bases are shared with TRBD1. Coverage ceases 3 residues before the CDR3 finishes, and the germline J gene fills in the end. Germline V gene sequence: CDR1 SSHAT, CDR2 FNYEAQ (reference sequence). The CDR3 is made up of 14 amino acids.

Details on this clone: The read comes to an end 3 residues before the CDR3 does, leaving the germline J gene to fill in the end. This rearrangement joins TRBV5-4 to TRBJ2-7; 13 positions match TRBD2. The V gene's germline CDR1 is SGHNT and CDR2 YYREEE (reference sequence). This CDR3 spans 15 amino acids. Germline trimming cut 0 bases from V and 4 bases from J; bases unmatched to any gene: 1. Here the CDR3 reads CASSLGTSGRYEQYF. CDR3 DNA (partial): TGTGCCAGCAGCTTGGGGACTAGCGGGAGATACGAG. The complete variable domain, with remaining parts taken from reference TRBV5-4 and TRBJ2-7, reads ETGVTQSPTHLIKTRGQQVTLRCSSQSGHNTVSWYQQALGQGPQFIFQYYREEENGRGNFPPRFSGLQFPNYSSELNVNALELDDSALYLCASSLGTSGRYEQYFGPGTRLTVT.

This clone came up many times. From the germline J gene comes the end of the CDR3, since the read stops 3 residues before it. V gene TRBV5-1 combines with J gene TRBJ1-6; D perhaps matches TRBD1 (6 bases). The germline V gene encodes CDR1 SGHRS and CDR2 YFSETQ. The CDR3 runs 14 residues. Trimming cost V 1 base and J 10 bases, with 12 bases left between them. The CDR3 region is CASSLWGQESPLHF. The CDR3 DNA, read in part, is TGCGCCAGCAGCTTGTGGGGGCAGGAATCACCC.